This T cell receptor (beta chain) appears in the sequencing data of a study of shared clonotypes between healthy human individuals (TCRdb year 2020). A note on the overall study: The cohort comprised a couple of women and a few men aged 18 to 49 years. For each donor, three plates each were used for CD4 naive and CD4 memory, two plates were used for CD8 naive, and one plate was used for CD8 memory. To estimate repertoire size and how much clonotypes are shared between individuals, the study performed deep sequencing of blood TCR repertoires from roughly five healthy adults. Libraries were prepared and TCR repertoires were sequenced by different laboratories using diverse techniques, in order to increase sequencing depth and limit assay-specific biases. Per donor, leukapheresis produced somewhere between about 0.85 and 9.5 billion PBMCs.

CDR1 and CDR2 are read off the germline V gene as SGHRS and YFSETQ. For this chain, trimming is 0 bases at the V end and 4 bases at the J end, and the number of junction bases without a gene match is 6. Spanning cysteine to phenylalanine, the CDR3 consists of 16 amino acids. The kept DNA is CDR3 alone, 48 bases in frame from the first base. Study-wide conclusions, independent of this receptor: Rarefaction of sorted-subset datasets indicated incomplete sequencing despite the large sequencing depth. Only blood was sampled, and tissue TCR repertoires likely differ from those in blood. Higher generation probabilities were observed for clonotypes shared by all four sorted-subset donors than for non-shared clonotypes. About 5% of naive CD4, 3.5% of naive CD8, approximately 2.2% of memory CD4, and over 0.35% of memory CD8 clonotypes were shared across a few donors. The small number of donors limited the genetic and exposure-history diversity represented. Pairwise subsampling indicated that sequencing depth was expected to affect the degree of clonotype sharing among donors. Estimated clonotype richness was generally larger for naive than for memory subsets.

A word on this clone: There is no known antigen for this receptor. The sample holds no much larger clone one base away, and base qualities are not on file.

Using the deep immunoSEQ assay, TCR CDR3 regions were amplified from genomic DNA by multiplex PCR. Extracted genomic DNA from each cell subset was distributed evenly across all wells of several immunoSEQ 96-well plates, and each plate was treated as a replicate. For sorted subsets, 150 to 250 ng of genomic DNA, equivalent to about 30,000 T cell genomes, went into each replicate PCR. Purified libraries were quantified with a Qubit 3.0 fluorometer, sized on a Bioanalyzer 2100, and re-quantified with the KAPA Library Quantification kit. Each immunoSEQ 96-well plate was sequenced on its own single-read 150-cycle Illumina NextSeq 550 flow cell. Turning to the authors' computational methods: Because only junctional sequences without quality scores were contained in the immunoSEQ output, filtering matching that applied to full-length reads could not be performed. To assign V/J genes and CDR3, sequences were annotated against IMGT germline references using PyIR, a Python wrapper for IgBLAST v1.9. Reads were removed for weak V/J assignments (E-value above 1e-6), missing CDR3, stop codons, out-of-frame junctions, or ambiguous translated residues. V3J clonotypes were defined as sequences sharing the same inferred V gene, J gene, and CDR3 amino acid sequence. To compute the percentage overlap between repertoires, the number of shared unique clonotypes was divided by the size of the smaller repertoire. Richness of each repertoire was evaluated using RTK rarefaction, the Chao1 estimator, and Recon v2.1 estimates of unobserved clonotypes. OLGA was used to compute generation probabilities for all TCRbeta clonotypes that the gDNA method yielded from several donors. This is the immuneACCESS table as TCRdb keeps it, with only in-frame sequences that have V and J called. A part of the clones is gone; compared with another copy, unresolved V genes explain less than half, and the rest is unexplained. V, J and clone size are those of that table, while D and trimming were read from the DNA. Counted in this sample were just over 2,000,000 clones; around 96% of them appeared once. The ten most abundant clones make up 0.85% to 1.2% of the sample.

For the CD8 naive samples, CD45RO-negative cells were positively selected for CCR7, yielding a CD45RA+CCR7+ population from which TemRA cells were excluded. Donors were healthy HIV-negative adults with no recently reported acute infections or vaccinations. Every donor was a Caucasian adult living in Nashville, Tennessee, USA. Blood was obtained by leukapheresis, after which PBMCs were separated by Ficoll-Histopaque density gradient centrifugation and cryopreserved in liquid nitrogen vapor phase. Analytical flow cytometry was used to check the purity and quantity of every magnetically sorted T cell population. Genomic DNA was isolated from every sorted fraction and measured by UV absorbance on a Nanodrop 2000c.

This sequence originates from a man younger than 30 in good health. The sample consisted of naive CD8+ T cells sorted from blood. In light of the paper, this sample's cell subset or site label describes: CD45RA+CCR7+. The rearranged chain carries TRBV5-1 and TRBJ2-2; 7 bases in the middle match TRBD2. The CDR3 protein is CASSLAEGGPTGELFF. At the DNA level, the sequence is TGCGCCAGCAGCTTGGCCGAGGGAGGGCCCACCGGGGAGCTGTTTTTT.